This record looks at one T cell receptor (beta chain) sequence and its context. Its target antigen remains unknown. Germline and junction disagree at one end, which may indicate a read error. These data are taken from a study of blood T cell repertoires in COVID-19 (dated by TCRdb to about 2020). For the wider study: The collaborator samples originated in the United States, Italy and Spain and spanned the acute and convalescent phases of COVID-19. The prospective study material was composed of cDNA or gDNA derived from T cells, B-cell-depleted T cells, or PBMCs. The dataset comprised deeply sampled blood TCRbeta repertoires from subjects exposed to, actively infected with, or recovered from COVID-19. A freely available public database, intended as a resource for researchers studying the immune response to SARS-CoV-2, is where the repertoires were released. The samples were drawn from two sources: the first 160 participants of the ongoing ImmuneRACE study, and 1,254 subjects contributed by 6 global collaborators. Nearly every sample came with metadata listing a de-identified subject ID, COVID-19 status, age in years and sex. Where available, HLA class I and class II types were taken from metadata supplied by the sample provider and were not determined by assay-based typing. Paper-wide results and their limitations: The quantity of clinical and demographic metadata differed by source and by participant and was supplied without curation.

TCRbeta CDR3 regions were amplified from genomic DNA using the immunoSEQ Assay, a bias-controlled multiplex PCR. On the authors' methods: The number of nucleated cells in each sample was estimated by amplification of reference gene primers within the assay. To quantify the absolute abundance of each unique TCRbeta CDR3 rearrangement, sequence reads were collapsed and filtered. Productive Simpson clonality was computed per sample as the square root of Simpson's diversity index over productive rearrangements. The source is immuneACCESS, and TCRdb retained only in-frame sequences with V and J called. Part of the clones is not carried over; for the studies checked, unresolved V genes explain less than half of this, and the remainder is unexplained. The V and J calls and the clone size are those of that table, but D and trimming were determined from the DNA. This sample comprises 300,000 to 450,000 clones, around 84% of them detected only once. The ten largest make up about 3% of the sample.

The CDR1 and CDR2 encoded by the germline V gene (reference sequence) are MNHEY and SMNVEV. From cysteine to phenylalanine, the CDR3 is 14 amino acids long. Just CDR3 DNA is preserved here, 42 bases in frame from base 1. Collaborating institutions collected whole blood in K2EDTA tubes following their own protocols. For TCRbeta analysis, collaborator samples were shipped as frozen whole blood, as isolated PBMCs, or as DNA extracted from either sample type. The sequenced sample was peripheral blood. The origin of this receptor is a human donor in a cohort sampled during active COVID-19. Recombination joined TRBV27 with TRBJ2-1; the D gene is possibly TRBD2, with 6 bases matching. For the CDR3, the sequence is CATSRGRSYNEQFF. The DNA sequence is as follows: TGTGCCACCAGTCGAGGGAGGTCCTACAATGAGCAGTTCTTC.